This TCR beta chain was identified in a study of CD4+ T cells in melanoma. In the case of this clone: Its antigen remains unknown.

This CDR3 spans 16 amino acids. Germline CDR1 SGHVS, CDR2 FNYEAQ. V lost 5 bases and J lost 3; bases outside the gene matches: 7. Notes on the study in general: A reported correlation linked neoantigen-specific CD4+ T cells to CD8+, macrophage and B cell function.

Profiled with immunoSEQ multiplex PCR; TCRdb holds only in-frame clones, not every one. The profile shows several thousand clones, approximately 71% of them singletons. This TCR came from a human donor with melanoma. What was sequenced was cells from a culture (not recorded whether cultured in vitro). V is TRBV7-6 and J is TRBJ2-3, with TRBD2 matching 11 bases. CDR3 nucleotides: TGTGCCAGCAGCCACCGGCTAGCGGGGGGTACAGATACGCAGTATTTT. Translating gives CASSHRLAGGTDTQYF.